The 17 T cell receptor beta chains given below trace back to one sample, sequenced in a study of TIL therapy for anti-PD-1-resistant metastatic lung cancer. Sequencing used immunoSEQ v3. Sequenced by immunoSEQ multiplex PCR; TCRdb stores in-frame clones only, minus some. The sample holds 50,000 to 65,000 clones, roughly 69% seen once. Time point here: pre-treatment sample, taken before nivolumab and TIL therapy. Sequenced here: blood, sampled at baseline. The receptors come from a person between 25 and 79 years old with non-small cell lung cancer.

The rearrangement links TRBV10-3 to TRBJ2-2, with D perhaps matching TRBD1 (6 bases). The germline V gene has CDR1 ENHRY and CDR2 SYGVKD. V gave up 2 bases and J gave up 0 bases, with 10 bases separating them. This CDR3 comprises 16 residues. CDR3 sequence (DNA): TGTGCCATCAGTGAGACAGGGACCGCGAACACCGGGGAGCTGTTTTTT. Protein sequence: CAISETGTANTGELFF.

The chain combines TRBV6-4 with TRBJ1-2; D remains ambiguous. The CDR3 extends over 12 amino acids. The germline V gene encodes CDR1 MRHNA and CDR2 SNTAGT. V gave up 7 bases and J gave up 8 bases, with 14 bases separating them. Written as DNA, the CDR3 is TGTGCCAGCACCGGCGGAGGGAGCGGCTACACCTTC. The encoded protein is CASTGGGSGYTF.

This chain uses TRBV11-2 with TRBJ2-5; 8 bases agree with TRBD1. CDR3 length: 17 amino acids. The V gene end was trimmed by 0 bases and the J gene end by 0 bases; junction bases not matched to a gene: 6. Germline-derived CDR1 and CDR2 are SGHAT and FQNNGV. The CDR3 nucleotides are TGTGCCAGCAGCTTAGAGGACAGGGAGCTGTACCAAGAGACCCAGTACTTC. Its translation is CASSLEDRELYQETQYF.

The CDR3 region has the DNA TGTGCCAGCTATCGGAACATCGTGAATTCAGATACGCAGTATTTT. Amino acids: CASYRNIVNSDTQYF. This chain links TRBV2 with TRBJ2-3; D unresolved. This CDR3 comprises 15 residues. With 8 bases removed from V and 4 bases from J, the gap between germline ends came to 19 bases. Germline V CDR1 and CDR2: SNHLY, FYNNEI.

As DNA, the CDR3 is TGTGCCATCAGTGAGTCAGGGGGACAGGGTAATCAGCCCCAGCATTTT. This encodes CAISESGGQGNQPQHF. V and J are TRBV10-3 and TRBJ1-5; 9 bases match TRBD1. V lost 0 bases to trimming and J lost 4 bases; unmatched junction nucleotides: 4. Germline lookup yields CDR1 ENHRY and CDR2 SYGVKD. The CDR3 runs 16 residues.

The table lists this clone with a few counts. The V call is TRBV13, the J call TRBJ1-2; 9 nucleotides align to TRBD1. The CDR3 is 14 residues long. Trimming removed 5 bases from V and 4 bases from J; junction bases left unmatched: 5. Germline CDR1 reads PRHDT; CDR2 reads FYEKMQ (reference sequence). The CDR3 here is CASSIGQGSYGYTF. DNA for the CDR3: TGTGCCAGCAGCATCGGACAGGGGTCCTATGGCTACACCTTC.

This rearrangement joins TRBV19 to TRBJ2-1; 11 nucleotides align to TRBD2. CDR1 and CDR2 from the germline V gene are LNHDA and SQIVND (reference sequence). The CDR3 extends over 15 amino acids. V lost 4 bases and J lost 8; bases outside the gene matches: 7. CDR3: CASSTLAGGPDEQFF. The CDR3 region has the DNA TGTGCCAGTAGTACGTTAGCGGGAGGGCCAGATGAGCAGTTCTTC.

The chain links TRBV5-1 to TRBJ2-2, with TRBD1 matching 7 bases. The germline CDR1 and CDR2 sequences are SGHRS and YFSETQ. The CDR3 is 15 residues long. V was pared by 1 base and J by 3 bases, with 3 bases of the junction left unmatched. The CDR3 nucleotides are TGCGCCAGCAGCTTGACGACAGGGTACACCGGGGAGCTGTTTTTT. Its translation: CASSLTTGYTGELFF. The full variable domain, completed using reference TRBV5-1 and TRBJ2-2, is KAGVTQTPRYLIKTRGQQVTLSCSPISGHRSVSWYQQTPGQGLQFLFEYFSETQRNKGNFPGRFSGRQFSNSRSEMNVSTLELGDSALYLCASSLTTGYTGELFFGEGSRLTVL.

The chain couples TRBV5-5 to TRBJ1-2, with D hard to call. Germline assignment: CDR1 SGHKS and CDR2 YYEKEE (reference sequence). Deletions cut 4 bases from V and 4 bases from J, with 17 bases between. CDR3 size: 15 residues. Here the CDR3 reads CASSPEPAFSYGYTF. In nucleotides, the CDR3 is TGTGCCAGCAGCCCCGAGCCGGCATTCTCCTATGGCTACACCTTC.

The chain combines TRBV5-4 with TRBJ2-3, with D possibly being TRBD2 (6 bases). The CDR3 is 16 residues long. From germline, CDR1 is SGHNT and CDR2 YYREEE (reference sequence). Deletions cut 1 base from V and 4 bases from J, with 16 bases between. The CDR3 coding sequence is TGTGCCAGCAGCTTGTTCCGGTGGAGGGAGGCAGATACGCAGTATTTT. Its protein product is CASSLFRWREADTQYF.

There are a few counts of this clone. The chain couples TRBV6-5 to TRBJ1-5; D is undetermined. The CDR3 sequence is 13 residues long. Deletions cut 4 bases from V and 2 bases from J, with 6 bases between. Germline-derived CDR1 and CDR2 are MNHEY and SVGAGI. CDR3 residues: CASSLSRNQPQHF. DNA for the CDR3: TGTGCCAGCAGTTTGAGTCGCAATCAGCCCCAGCATTTT.

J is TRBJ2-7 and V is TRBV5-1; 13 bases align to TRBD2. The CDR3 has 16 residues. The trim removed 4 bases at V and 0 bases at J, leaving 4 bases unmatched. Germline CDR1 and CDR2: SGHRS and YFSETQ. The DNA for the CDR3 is TGCGCCAGCAGCAGACTAGCGGGAGGCCCCTCCTACGAGCAGTACTTC. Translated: CASSRLAGGPSYEQYF.

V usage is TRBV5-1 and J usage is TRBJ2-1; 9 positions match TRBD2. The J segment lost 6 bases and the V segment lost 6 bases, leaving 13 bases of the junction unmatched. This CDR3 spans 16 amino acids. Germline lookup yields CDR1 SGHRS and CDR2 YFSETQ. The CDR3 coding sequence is TGCGCCAGCACCTCCCTGACTAGCGGAGGGGGCAATGAGCAGTTCTTC. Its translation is CASTSLTSGGGNEQFF.

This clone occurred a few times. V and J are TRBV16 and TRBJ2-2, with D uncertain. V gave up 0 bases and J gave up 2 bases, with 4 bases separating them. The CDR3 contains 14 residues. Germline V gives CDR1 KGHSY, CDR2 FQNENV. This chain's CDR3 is CASSQSLNTGELFF. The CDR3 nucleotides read TGTGCCAGCAGCCAATCTCTCAACACCGGGGAGCTGTTTTTT.

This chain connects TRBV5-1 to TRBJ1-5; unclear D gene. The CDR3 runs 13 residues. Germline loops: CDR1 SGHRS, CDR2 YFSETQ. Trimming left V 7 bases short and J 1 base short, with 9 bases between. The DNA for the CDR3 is TGCGCCAGCTCTTCAGGAAGCAATCAGCCCCAGCATTTT. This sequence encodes CASSSGSNQPQHF.

As DNA, the CDR3 is TGTGCCAGCAGTTATTATAGCGGGAGGGGCACCGGGGAGCTGTTTTTT. This sequence encodes CASSYYSGRGTGELFF. V usage is TRBV13 and J usage is TRBJ2-2; 11 positions agree with TRBD2. J gave up 4 bases and V 6 bases, and 7 bases lay outside the gene matches. CDR1 is PRHDT, CDR2 FYEKMQ, per germline (reference sequence). This CDR3 is built from 16 residues.

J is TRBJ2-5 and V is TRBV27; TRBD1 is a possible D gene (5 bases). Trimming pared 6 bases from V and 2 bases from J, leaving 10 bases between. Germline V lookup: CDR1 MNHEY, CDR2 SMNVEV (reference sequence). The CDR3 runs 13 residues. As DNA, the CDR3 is TGTGCCAGCAGCCCAGGGCGACAAGAGACCCAGTACTTC. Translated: CASSPGRQETQYF.